A selection of T cell receptor beta chains follows, all from one sample in a study of cytomegalovirus exposure and HLA in healthy donors. Only in-frame clones appear in the TCRdb table, and some are missing; sequencing was by immunoSEQ multiplex PCR. The sample records about 140,000 clones, more than 70% being singletons. Sequenced: PBMCs. The receptors stem from a man aged 50-60 years in good health and CMV-seropositive. Each CDR3 is given with its conserved first and last residue. The order of the fields is clone size, D gene, V gene, J gene, CDR3 DNA, CDR3 protein. The D gene is left open where the match is weak. Not all rows give a size; the values are once, few, many and, for expanded clones, a class.

clone_size: .
d_call: .
v_call: TRBV2
j_call: TRBJ1-1
cdr3_nt: TGTGCCAGCGAAGGGCAGGGGAACACTGAAGCTTTCTTT
cdr3_aa: CASEGQGNTEAFF

clone_size: .
d_call: .
v_call: TRBV19
j_call: TRBJ2-5
cdr3_nt: TGTGCCAGTAGTCCAGGGCGGGAGACCCAGTACTTC
cdr3_aa: CASSPGRETQYF

clone_size: .
d_call: TRBD1
v_call: TRBV4-2
j_call: TRBJ1-5
cdr3_nt: TGTGCCAGCAGCCAAGATTTGGGGACAGCCGCTAACTGGGCCCAGCATTTT
cdr3_aa: CASSQDLGTAANWAQHF

clone_size: .
d_call: TRBD1
v_call: TRBV27
j_call: TRBJ2-7
cdr3_nt: TGTGCCAGCAGTCTGAGACAGGGCGGCAACGAGCAGTACTTC
cdr3_aa: CASSLRQGGNEQYF

clone_size: .
d_call: .
v_call: TRBV5-4
j_call: TRBJ1-4
cdr3_nt: TGTGCCAGCAGCTGGGGGCCGGCTAATGAAAAACTGTTTTTT
cdr3_aa: CASSWGPANEKLFF

clone_size: .
d_call: TRBD2
v_call: TRBV4-2
j_call: TRBJ2-5
cdr3_nt: TGTGCCAGCAGCCAAGCTCGGGGGGGGCAAGAGACCCAGTACTTC
cdr3_aa: CASSQARGGQETQYF

clone_size: once
d_call: .
v_call: TRBV18
j_call: TRBJ1-1
cdr3_nt: TGTGCCAGCTCACAGGGGCGGAACACTGAAGCTTTCTTT
cdr3_aa: CASSQGRNTEAFF

clone_size: .
d_call: TRBD1
v_call: TRBV5-4
j_call: TRBJ2-3
cdr3_nt: TGTGCCAGCAGCAGGGGACAGGGGGAAGCAGATACGCAGTATTTT
cdr3_aa: CASSRGQGEADTQYF

clone_size: .
d_call: TRBD1
v_call: TRBV6-1
j_call: TRBJ2-1
cdr3_nt: TGTGCCAGCAGCGGGACAGGGTCCCCCCAGCAGTTCTTC
cdr3_aa: CASSGTGSPQQFF

clone_size: .
d_call: .
v_call: TRBV15
j_call: TRBJ1-2
cdr3_nt: TGTGCCACCAGCAGAGACAGTGACTATGGCTACACCTTC
cdr3_aa: CATSRDSDYGYTF

clone_size: .
d_call: .
v_call: TRBV6-6
j_call: TRBJ2-7
cdr3_nt: TGTGCCAGCAGTTTCATCCCCGGGGTTGGGGTCGAGCAGTACTTC
cdr3_aa: CASSFIPGVGVEQYF

clone_size: .
d_call: .
v_call: TRBV12-5
j_call: TRBJ2-2
cdr3_nt: TGTGCTAGTGGTTTGGTAGGGGGAGGGGGCACCGGGGAGCTGTTTTTT
cdr3_aa: CASGLVGGGGTGELFF

clone_size: .
d_call: TRBD1
v_call: TRBV2
j_call: TRBJ1-2
cdr3_nt: TGTGCCAGCAGATTGACAGGGACTAACTATGGCTACACCTTC
cdr3_aa: CASRLTGTNYGYTF

clone_size: .
d_call: .
v_call: TRBV25-1
j_call: TRBJ2-7
cdr3_nt: TGTGCCAGCTGCAGACTAGGAACCTACGAGCAGTACTTC
cdr3_aa: CASCRLGTYEQYF

clone_size: .
d_call: TRBD1
v_call: TRBV25-1
j_call: TRBJ1-1
cdr3_nt: TGTGCCAGCAGTGAATCTGGACAGGTCCAAGCTTTCTTT
cdr3_aa: CASSESGQVQAFF

clone_size: .
d_call: TRBD1
v_call: TRBV18
j_call: TRBJ1-2
cdr3_nt: TGTGCCAGCTCACCCGACAGGGGCTACGGCTATGGCTACACCTTC
cdr3_aa: CASSPDRGYGYGYTF

clone_size: once
d_call: .
v_call: TRBV5-1
j_call: TRBJ1-1
cdr3_nt: TGCGCCAGCAGCTTGTACGGGGAGAGCACTGAAGCTTTCTTT
cdr3_aa: CASSLYGESTEAFF

clone_size: once
d_call: .
v_call: TRBV5-1
j_call: TRBJ1-3
cdr3_nt: TGCGCCAGCAGCTTAGGGGAAAGTGGAAACACCATATATTTT
cdr3_aa: CASSLGESGNTIYF

clone_size: few
d_call: .
v_call: TRBV2
j_call: TRBJ1-2
cdr3_nt: TGTGCGAGGACTAACCCAAGGAAGTCCTATGGCTACACCTTC
cdr3_aa: CARTNPRKSYGYTF

clone_size: few
d_call: TRBD1
v_call: TRBV10-3
j_call: TRBJ1-2
cdr3_nt: TGTGCCATCACTCGGGACAGGGCGAACTATGGCTACACCTTC
cdr3_aa: CAITRDRANYGYTF

clone_size: medium-sized
d_call: TRBD1
v_call: TRBV5-6
j_call: TRBJ1-1
cdr3_nt: TGTGCCAGCAGTTTGAAATCCGGGACAGCGAACACTGAAGCTTTCTTT
cdr3_aa: CASSLKSGTANTEAFF

clone_size: .
d_call: .
v_call: TRBV5-1
j_call: TRBJ2-2
cdr3_nt: TGCGCCAGCAGTAGGCTAGCAATTAACACCGGGGAGCTGTTTTTT
cdr3_aa: CASSRLAINTGELFF

clone_size: few
d_call: .
v_call: TRBV10-2
j_call: TRBJ2-3
cdr3_nt: TGCGCCAGCAGTGATCAGGGTGATACGCAGTATTTT
cdr3_aa: CASSDQGDTQYF

clone_size: .
d_call: .
v_call: TRBV7-6
j_call: TRBJ1-2
cdr3_nt: TGTGCCAGCGGATCCCCAGGGGAGGGAATCTATGGCTACACCTTC
cdr3_aa: CASGSPGEGIYGYTF

clone_size: .
d_call: TRBD2
v_call: TRBV6-4
j_call: TRBJ2-7
cdr3_nt: TGTGCCAGCAGTCCCTCGGGACTAACCAACCACGAGCAGTACTTC
cdr3_aa: CASSPSGLTNHEQYF

clone_size: .
d_call: .
v_call: TRBV10-3
j_call: TRBJ2-7
cdr3_nt: TGTGCCATCAGTCAGGACCCCGGAGGGTCCTACGAGCAGTACTTC
cdr3_aa: CAISQDPGGSYEQYF

clone_size: .
d_call: .
v_call: TRBV5-1
j_call: TRBJ2-7
cdr3_nt: TGCGCCAGCAGCAATGGACAGCCCCCCGGCGAGCAGTACTTC
cdr3_aa: CASSNGQPPGEQYF

clone_size: .
d_call: TRBD2
v_call: TRBV5-1
j_call: TRBJ2-5
cdr3_nt: TGCGCCAGCCGCAGGCAGGGAGGGCAAGAGACCCAGTACTTC
cdr3_aa: CASRRQGGQETQYF

clone_size: once
d_call: .
v_call: TRBV18
j_call: TRBJ1-1
cdr3_nt: TGTGCCAGCTCACCAGATCAGGGAGGCACTGAAGCTTTCTTT
cdr3_aa: CASSPDQGGTEAFF

clone_size: .
d_call: .
v_call: TRBV5-1
j_call: TRBJ1-1
cdr3_nt: TGCGCCAGCAGTCCCACCGGGACTTCAAGGACTGAAGCTTTCTTT
cdr3_aa: CASSPTGTSRTEAFF

clone_size: .
d_call: .
v_call: TRBV6-6
j_call: TRBJ2-6
cdr3_nt: TGTGCCAGCAGTTATTCGACTAGTTCTGGGGCCAACGTCCTGACTTTC
cdr3_aa: CASSYSTSSGANVLTF

clone_size: .
d_call: .
v_call: TRBV7-6
j_call: TRBJ1-2
cdr3_nt: TGTGCCAGCAGCTCGGGACCGACCAGCGGGGCGGGCTACACCTTC
cdr3_aa: CASSSGPTSGAGYTF

clone_size: .
d_call: TRBD2
v_call: TRBV5-1
j_call: TRBJ2-5
cdr3_nt: TGCGCCAGCAGCTTGCGGCTAGCGGGGGGCGAGACCCAGTACTTC
cdr3_aa: CASSLRLAGGETQYF

clone_size: .
d_call: .
v_call: TRBV21-1
j_call: TRBJ2-5
cdr3_nt: TGTGCCAGCAGCAAAAATCGAGACAGGGTCCTGAGGGAGACCCAGTACTTC
cdr3_aa: CASSKNRDRVLRETQYF

clone_size: .
d_call: TRBD1
v_call: TRBV7-2
j_call: TRBJ1-1
cdr3_nt: TGTGCCAGCAGCTTAACAGGGGGCGGCTTAGGAGCTTTCTTT
cdr3_aa: CASSLTGGGLGAFF

clone_size: .
d_call: .
v_call: TRBV2
j_call: TRBJ1-6
cdr3_nt: TGTGCCAGCAGTTCAAGCGTGATTTCACCCCTCCACTTT
cdr3_aa: CASSSSVISPLHF

clone_size: .
d_call: TRBD1
v_call: TRBV29-1
j_call: TRBJ2-2
cdr3_nt: TGCAGCGTTGGGGGGAGAGGGGGCATCGCGAACACCGGGGAGCTGTTTTTT
cdr3_aa: CSVGGRGGIANTGELFF

clone_size: once
d_call: .
v_call: TRBV7-9
j_call: TRBJ2-2
cdr3_nt: TGTGCCAGCACCCCCGTGCAGGGGATGGCCGGGGAGCTGTTTTTT
cdr3_aa: CASTPVQGMAGELFF

clone_size: .
d_call: TRBD2
v_call: TRBV7-8
j_call: TRBJ2-1
cdr3_nt: TGTGCCAGCAGCATCCGGGACTACGCTTTTGCTGAGCAGTTCTTC
cdr3_aa: CASSIRDYAFAEQFF

clone_size: .
d_call: .
v_call: TRBV13
j_call: TRBJ2-5
cdr3_nt: TGTGCCAGCAGCTTAGGTCTCGAGGGGACCCAGTACTTC
cdr3_aa: CASSLGLEGTQYF

clone_size: .
d_call: .
v_call: TRBV6-5
j_call: TRBJ2-1
cdr3_nt: TGTGCCAGCAGTTACTCGAGTCAGCAACAGCCTGAGCAGTTCTTC
cdr3_aa: CASSYSSQQQPEQFF

clone_size: .
d_call: .
v_call: TRBV11-3
j_call: TRBJ2-7
cdr3_nt: TGTACCAGCAGCTCGGGACAAAACTACGAGCAGTACTTC
cdr3_aa: CTSSSGQNYEQYF

clone_size: few
d_call: TRBD1
v_call: TRBV5-6
j_call: TRBJ1-5
cdr3_nt: TGTGCCAGCAGCTCCCACGGGACAGGGGGCCAGCCCCAGCATTTT
cdr3_aa: CASSSHGTGGQPQHF

clone_size: .
d_call: .
v_call: TRBV5-1
j_call: TRBJ2-5
cdr3_nt: TGCGCCAGCGGACGACAGAGTCAAGAGACCCAGTACTTC
cdr3_aa: CASGRQSQETQYF

clone_size: few
d_call: .
v_call: TRBV14
j_call: TRBJ1-2
cdr3_nt: TGTGCCAGCAGCCAAGGGGGTCGTAGGGGCGGCTACACCTTC
cdr3_aa: CASSQGGRRGGYTF

clone_size: .
d_call: .
v_call: TRBV7-9
j_call: TRBJ2-2
cdr3_nt: TGTGCCAGCAGCTTAGTCACAGCGAACACCGGGGAGCTGTTTTTT
cdr3_aa: CASSLVTANTGELFF

clone_size: .
d_call: .
v_call: TRBV18
j_call: TRBJ2-4
cdr3_nt: TGTGCCAGCTCACCTCCCCCCCGAGACATTCAGTACTTC
cdr3_aa: CASSPPPRDIQYF

clone_size: .
d_call: .
v_call: TRBV11-3
j_call: TRBJ1-1
cdr3_nt: TGTGCCAGCTCTGGACAGTTGAACACTGAAGCTTTCTTT
cdr3_aa: CASSGQLNTEAFF

clone_size: once
d_call: TRBD1
v_call: TRBV6-4
j_call: TRBJ2-2
cdr3_nt: TGTGCCAGCAGTGCAAACAGGGGAAGCGGGGAGCTGTTTTTT
cdr3_aa: CASSANRGSGELFF

clone_size: .
d_call: TRBD2
v_call: TRBV7-2
j_call: TRBJ2-1
cdr3_nt: TGTGCCAGCAGCTTCCTAGCGGTAAATGAGCAGTTCTTC
cdr3_aa: CASSFLAVNEQFF

clone_size: .
d_call: .
v_call: TRBV2
j_call: TRBJ1-2
cdr3_nt: TGTGCCAGCAGTGAAAGAGGGGGTAGTTTGGGTGGCTACACCTTC
cdr3_aa: CASSERGGSLGGYTF

clone_size: .
d_call: .
v_call: TRBV14
j_call: TRBJ1-6
cdr3_nt: TGTGCCAGCAGCCTCGACAGGCTCCGGGGCCCCCTCCACTTT
cdr3_aa: CASSLDRLRGPLHF

clone_size: .
d_call: TRBD1
v_call: TRBV7-6
j_call: TRBJ2-7
cdr3_nt: TGTGCCAGCAGCTTAGCTGAGGGACAGGGCTACGAGCAGTACTTC
cdr3_aa: CASSLAEGQGYEQYF

clone_size: .
d_call: TRBD1
v_call: TRBV5-1
j_call: TRBJ2-1
cdr3_nt: TGCGCCAGCAGCTTGGTGACAGGGGGCTTTGGTGAGCAGTTCTTC
cdr3_aa: CASSLVTGGFGEQFF